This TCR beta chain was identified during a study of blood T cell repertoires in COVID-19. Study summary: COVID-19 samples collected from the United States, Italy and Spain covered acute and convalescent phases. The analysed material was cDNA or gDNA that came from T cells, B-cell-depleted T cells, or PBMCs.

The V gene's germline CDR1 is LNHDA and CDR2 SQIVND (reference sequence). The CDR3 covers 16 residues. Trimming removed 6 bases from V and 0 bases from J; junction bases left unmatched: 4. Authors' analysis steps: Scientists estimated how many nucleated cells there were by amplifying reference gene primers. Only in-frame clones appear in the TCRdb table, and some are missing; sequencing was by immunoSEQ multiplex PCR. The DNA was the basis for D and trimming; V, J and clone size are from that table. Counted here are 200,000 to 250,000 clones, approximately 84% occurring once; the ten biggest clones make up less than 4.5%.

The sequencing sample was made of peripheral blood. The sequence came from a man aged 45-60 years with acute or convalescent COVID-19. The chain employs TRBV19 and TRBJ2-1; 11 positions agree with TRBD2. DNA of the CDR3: TGTGCCAGTAGCTCTACTAGCGGGGGCTCCTACAATGAGCAGTTCTTC. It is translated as CASSSTSGGSYNEQFF.